These T cell receptor beta chains were read from a single sample in a study of CD8+CD57+ T cells in acquired aplastic anemia. MiXCR, applied by TCRdb to the reads, yields one record per CDR3 protein. The sample consists of roughly 280,000 distinct CDR3 sequences, roughly 61% of them appearing once. Input material: sorted CD4+, CD8+, or CD8+CD57+ T cells (not recorded which) from PBMCs. These receptors were collected from a human donor with aplastic anemia. Each CDR3 is given with its conserved first and last residue. A D gene is named only where the DNA matches it firmly.

D: TRBD2
V: TRBV11-3
CDR3: CASSFGTSGWRLSYEQYF

D: -
V: TRBV7-9
CDR3: CASSLDVDYEQYF

D: -
V: TRBV20-1
CDR3: CSALGETQYF

D: -
V: TRBV7-9
CDR3: CASGGGQAIYEQYF

D: TRBD2
V: TRBV4-2
CDR3: CASSSTGGLPYNEQFF

D: -
V: TRBV20-1
CDR3: CSALDREAFF

D: -
V: TRBV2
CDR3: CASSLLGRPTYEQYF

D: -
V: TRBV7-9
CDR3: CASSLEAGDTGELFF

D: TRBD1
V: TRBV6-5
CDR3: CASSSDRGGIGGYTF

D: TRBD2
V: TRBV3-1
CDR3: CASSPSSGRTEQFF

D: -
V: TRBV10-3
CDR3: CAISDPGGNTIYF

D: TRBD2
V: TRBV7-2
CDR3: CASSGSGRGANVLTF

D: TRBD2
V: TRBV19
CDR3: CASSIRTSGPGELFF

D: -
V: TRBV29-1
CDR3: CSVEDPVIYEQYF

D: -
V: TRBV12-3/TRBV12-4
CDR3: CASSFVLASNQPQHF

D: -
V: TRBV2
CDR3: CASSGKTEAFF

D: TRBD1
V: TRBV12-3/TRBV12-4
CDR3: CASSTTGYTEAFF

D: TRBD1
V: TRBV19
CDR3: CASSILPGQGTNYGYTF

D: -
V: TRBV5-4
CDR3: CASSSGTDQETQYF

D: -
V: TRBV2
CDR3: CASSDLGASTYEQYF

D: -
V: TRBV7-9
CDR3: CASSLDRNTEAFF

D: TRBD1
V: TRBV2
CDR3: CASMTGQVEAFF

D: TRBD2
V: TRBV29-1
CDR3: CSADGTSGSYEQYF

D: TRBD2
V: TRBV5-1
CDR3: CASSPGWTSITGELFF

D: -
V: TRBV3-1
CDR3: CASSHLLETQYF

D: -
V: TRBV9
CDR3: CASSPRLPGRERVTEQYF

D: TRBD1
V: TRBV6-5
CDR3: CASSYSTGQGNEKLFF

D: -
V: TRBV6-1
CDR3: CASAWGESTDTQYF

D: -
V: TRBV2
CDR3: CASRLGPEQYF

D: TRBD1
V: TRBV19
CDR3: CASTPTGSNYGYTF

D: -
V: TRBV7-3
CDR3: CASSFVEGSHEHF

D: -
V: TRBV10-1
CDR3: CASSAQGNTEAFF

D: TRBD2
V: TRBV19
CDR3: CAGGERERNEQYF

D: TRBD1
V: TRBV20-1
CDR3: CSARDYRGRNQPQHF

D: TRBD1
V: TRBV2
CDR3: CATSRTGETDTQYF

D: TRBD2
V: TRBV19
CDR3: CASSPGLAGSYNEQFF

D: -
V: TRBV7-9
CDR3: CASSLNAPNPYEQYF

D: -
V: TRBV9
CDR3: CASSVNPSETQYF

D: -
V: TRBV2
CDR3: CASSERRPHPHEQYF

D: -
V: TRBV4-3
CDR3: CASSLTAIEDGYTF

D: -
V: TRBV20-1
CDR3: CSARGTTNYGYTF

D: -
V: TRBV15
CDR3: CVTSRDGGSEAFF

D: TRBD2
V: TRBV6-1
CDR3: CASSEYLAGGRGETQYF

D: TRBD1
V: TRBV24-1
CDR3: CATKGQGFGTQYF

D: TRBD2
V: TRBV6-2/TRBV6-3
CDR3: CASREIGTSTYEQYF

D: -
V: TRBV14
CDR3: CASSQADRRHYGYTF

D: -
V: TRBV24-1
CDR3: CATSDFTGTNTGELFF

D: -
V: TRBV29-1
CDR3: CSVEALITRDIEAFF

D: -
V: TRBV7-9
CDR3: CASSLAIGRGSAEAFF

D: -
V: TRBV7-3
CDR3: CASSENREYNEQFF

D: TRBD1
V: TRBV20-1
CDR3: CSAPEIGTGATDTQYF

D: -
V: TRBV9
CDR3: CASSVLREVHPRGNTIYF

D: -
V: TRBV19
CDR3: CASSILGGPDTQYF

D: -
V: TRBV11-2
CDR3: CASSSSAGAYYEQYF

D: TRBD2
V: TRBV27
CDR3: CASTSGTSGITDTQYF

D: -
V: TRBV12-3/TRBV12-4
CDR3: CASSLAGGTEAFF

D: -
V: TRBV18
CDR3: CASSPTNGDTQYF